The entry that follows covers one T cell receptor beta chain sequence. These data are taken from a study of blood T cell repertoires in COVID-19. Turning to the study itself: The United States, Italy and Spain were the sources of the acute and convalescent COVID-19 samples. PBMCs, B-cell-depleted T cells, or T cells provided the cDNA or gDNA that made up the material.

The ends were cut back, 1 base at V and 2 bases at J, with 5 bases in the middle. CDR3 size: 13 residues. A Seattle source enrolled patients during active infection and followed them longitudinally. In the authors' workflow: Amplified reference gene primers provided the basis for estimating nucleated cell counts. The table came from immunoSEQ multiplex PCR; TCRdb's copy has only in-frame clones and leaves some out. V, J and clone size derive from that table, while D and trimming were established from the DNA sequence. The table records about 250,000 clones, more than 70% of them present only once. Sequencing was carried out using peripheral blood. The source of this sequence is a woman aged 80 or over with COVID-19, enrolled during active disease. The rearrangement links TRBV12-3 or TRBV12-4 to TRBJ1-2, with a weak D call TRBD1 (5 bases). The CDR3 reads CASSLEGNYGYTF. The CDR3 DNA follows: TGTGCCAGCAGTTTAGAGGGGAACTATGGCTACACCTTC.